This T cell receptor (beta chain) comes out of a study of blood T cell repertoires in COVID-19. Study at large: The United States, Italy and Spain provided the acute and convalescent COVID-19 samples. From T cells, B-cell-depleted T cells, or PBMCs came the material, which was cDNA or gDNA.

The Seattle patients joined while their infection was active and were tracked longitudinally afterward. In the original processing: Estimates of nucleated cell counts were drawn from the amplification of reference gene primers. Libraries were prepared by immunoSEQ multiplex PCR; TCRdb keeps only in-frame clonotypes and omits some of them. V, J and clone size were drawn from that table, and D and trimming were deduced from the DNA. This table has tens of thousands of clones, more than 65% appearing once. The CDR3 spans 14 residues. Losses at the gene ends were 8 bases for V and 12 bases for J; bases not matched to a gene: 16. From germline, CDR1 is MDHEN and CDR2 SYDVKM.

Sequencing used peripheral blood. This sequence originates from a man aged 70 or older with COVID-19, enrolled during active disease. The chain links TRBV28 to TRBJ2-7, with 10 nucleotides matching TRBD2. As DNA, the CDR3 is TGTGCCAGCCAAGGGAGCGGGCTAGCGGGAGAGGGGTACTTC. Protein: CASQGSGLAGEGYF.